The clone carrying this T cell receptor (beta chain) was recorded only once. Its antigen is unknown. The germline V gene has CDR1 MNHEY and CDR2 SVGEGT. With 3 bases clipped from V and 6 bases from J, the junction kept 11 bases outside the gene matches. The CDR3 has 16 amino acids. These data come from a study of blood T cells in healthy people across ages. Broader study findings: Among T cells, TCR beta diversity per million cells dropped roughly linearly as age rose. With donor CMV status unknown, expanded clonotype changes were possibly confounded.

Sample-barcoded 5' priming and a J-beta primer mix drove a second PCR of about 6 to 11 cycles. A template-switch adaptor that had 12 random nucleotides put a tag on each cDNA molecule. TCRdb fed the 5' RACE reads into MiXCR, producing one record per CDR3 protein. The table includes 730,000 or so distinct CDR3 sequences, approximately 43% detected once. V and J are TRBV6-2 or TRBV6-3 and TRBJ2-1; 7 bases map to TRBD1. Sequencing used blood. The TCR comes from a woman aged 55-70 years in good health. For the CDR3, the DNA is TGTGCCAGCAGTTATGCGGGCAGGGGGAGTGCCAATGAGCAGTTCTTC. This sequence encodes CASSYAGRGSANEQFF.